A selection of T cell receptor beta chains follows, all from one sample in a study of cytotoxic CD8 clonotypes in ibrutinib-treated CLL. Some clones are missing from TCRdb's copy, which holds only in-frame ones; the method was immunoSEQ multiplex PCR. Of some 300,000 clones in the sample, 80% were seen once. The material sequenced was PBMCs, taken before ibrutinib treatment. These receptor sequences come from a human donor with chronic lymphocytic leukemia. The CDR3 runs from the conserved cysteine through the conserved F or W. Fields, in order: V gene, J gene, D gene, clone size, CDR3 DNA, CDR3 protein. A D gene is named only where the DNA matches it firmly. Expanded clones are given a class, and other clones once, few, many or no size at all.

>TRBV19|TRBJ1-3|.|.
TGTGCCAGTAGTCCGGGTGTTGCTGGAAACACCATATATTTT
CASSPGVAGNTIYF
>TRBV30|TRBJ2-7|.|.
TGTGCCCGAGGGGAGGGGGATTCCTACGAGCAGTACTTC
CARGEGDSYEQYF
>TRBV7-9|TRBJ2-7|TRBD1|.
TGTGCCAGCAGCCAAATCACCGGGACAGGCTCCTACGAGCAGTACTTC
CASSQITGTGSYEQYF
>TRBV29-1|TRBJ2-1|TRBD2|.
TGCAGCGTTGAGACTAGCGGAACGTACAATGAGCAGTTCTTC
CSVETSGTYNEQFF
>TRBV4-1|TRBJ1-1|TRBD1|.
TGCGCCAGCAGCCTTCGGACAGGGATTACTATGAACACTGAAGCTTTCTTT
CASSLRTGITMNTEAFF
>TRBV9|TRBJ2-1|.|once
TGTGCCAGCAGCGAGACTAGTGTTTATGAGCAGTTCTTC
CASSETSVYEQFF
>TRBV4-2|TRBJ1-5|.|.
TGTGCCAGCAGCCAAAACCCCACCGCTCAGCCCCAGCATTTT
CASSQNPTAQPQHF
>TRBV15|TRBJ1-2|TRBD1|.
TGTGCCACCAGCAGAAGCGGACAGGGGGCAAGGTATGGCTACACCTTC
CATSRSGQGARYGYTF
>TRBV5-4|TRBJ1-2|TRBD1|.
TGTGCCAGCAGCGACCGGACAGGGTACTATGGCTACACCTTC
CASSDRTGYYGYTF
>TRBV19|TRBJ1-1|.|.
TGTGCCAGTAGTACCCGGCCCGGGGTGAACACTGAAGCTTTCTTT
CASSTRPGVNTEAFF
>TRBV27|TRBJ2-7|TRBD1|.
TGTGCCAGCAGTTTATCGAGGGGGCGGCACGAGCAGTACTTC
CASSLSRGRHEQYF
>TRBV29-1|TRBJ2-1|.|.
TGCAGCACCCGGGATCAGAATGAGCAGTTCTTC
CSTRDQNEQFF
>TRBV18|TRBJ1-4|.|.
TGTGCCAGCTCACCCCGGGACACTAATGAAAAACTGTTTTTT
CASSPRDTNEKLFF
>TRBV5-6|TRBJ2-7|.|.
TGTGCCAGCAGCTTGTGGTCTAGCTCCTTGGCTGAGTACTTC
CASSLWSSSLAEYF
>TRBV27|TRBJ2-3|TRBD2|.
TGTGCCAGCAGTTTCACAGCGGGAGGGCCTTTGACAGATACGCAGTATTTT
CASSFTAGGPLTDTQYF
>TRBV29-1|TRBJ2-7|.|.
TGCAGCGCGTCCCTCCAGGAATTATCCTACGAGCAGTACTTC
CSASLQELSYEQYF
>TRBV30|TRBJ1-2|.|.
TGTGCCCAACGGGACGGTTACTATGATGGCTACACCTTC
CAQRDGYYDGYTF
>TRBV15|TRBJ2-1|.|.
TGTGCCACCAGCAGAGATACGGGATCCCCAATTGAGCAGTTCTTC
CATSRDTGSPIEQFF
>TRBV28|TRBJ1-3|.|.
TGTGCCAGCAGTTTGGTCGGTGCAAGCGGAAACACCATATATTTT
CASSLVGASGNTIYF
>TRBV27|TRBJ2-4|.|.
TGTGCCAGCGGTGACCTAGCAGCCAAAAACATTCAGTACTTC
CASGDLAAKNIQYF
>TRBV7-2|TRBJ2-3|.|.
TGTGCCAGCAGCTTTAGGGCCAGGACAGATACGCAGTATTTT
CASSFRARTDTQYF
>TRBV19|TRBJ1-1|.|.
TGTGCCAGTAGTATCGGAGAGAACACTGAAGCTTTCTTT
CASSIGENTEAFF
>TRBV7-9|TRBJ2-5|TRBD1|few
TGTGCCAGCAGCGTAGGGGGCCCAGAGACCCAGTACTTC
CASSVGGPETQYF
>TRBV30|TRBJ1-4|.|.
TGTGCCTGGAGTGCAGGAGGTGGTGAAAAACTGTTTTTT
CAWSAGGGEKLFF
>TRBV10-3|TRBJ1-1|.|.
TGTGCCATCAGGAGTAAAGGCCTGGGCACTGAAGCTTTCTTT
CAIRSKGLGTEAFF
>TRBV2|TRBJ1-2|.|.
TGTGCCAGCACTGAGGGACCCCCGCCAGGCTATGGCTACACCTTC
CASTEGPPPGYGYTF
>TRBV29-1|TRBJ1-5|TRBD1|.
TGCAGCGTCATCGACAGGGCAAACCAAAATCAGCCCCAGCATTTT
CSVIDRANQNQPQHF
>TRBV30|TRBJ2-1|.|.
TGTGCCTGGAGTGATGGGAGACATGAGCAGTTCTTC
CAWSDGRHEQFF
>TRBV4-2|TRBJ2-5|.|.
TGTGCCAGCAGCCAAGATGGGAACTTAGGGGCAGAGACCCAGTACTTC
CASSQDGNLGAETQYF
>TRBV7-2|TRBJ2-7|TRBD1|.
TGTGCCAGCAGCTGGACAGGACCCTACGAGCAGTACTTC
CASSWTGPYEQYF
>TRBV5-1|TRBJ1-3|.|once
TGCGCCAGCAGCTTGGGTGAGAACGGGGACACCATATATTTT
CASSLGENGDTIYF
>TRBV6-1|TRBJ2-5|.|.
TGTGCCAGCAGTCTTGTGGGGCCTGAGACCCAGTACTTC
CASSLVGPETQYF
>TRBV2|TRBJ2-5|.|.
TGTGCCAGCAGTTTCACAGATCAAGAGACCCAGTACTTC
CASSFTDQETQYF
>TRBV7-2|TRBJ2-1|TRBD2|.
TGTGCCAGCAGCTTGAGGACTAGGTATGAGCAGTTCTTC
CASSLRTRYEQFF
>TRBV6-1|TRBJ2-2|.|.
TGTGCCAGCAGTGTTCGGAAGAACACCGGGGAGCTGTTTTTT
CASSVRKNTGELFF
>TRBV12-5|TRBJ2-3|.|once
TGTGCTAGTGGTTTGCTGCCCTATTTTCAAGAGGCTGGGTGGTTTCGGCAGTATTTT
CASGLLPYFQEAGWFRQYF
>TRBV25-1|TRBJ2-1|TRBD1|.
TGTGCCAGCAGCCGGACAGGGGGTTCCTACAATGAGCAGTTCTTC
CASSRTGGSYNEQFF
>TRBV4-1|TRBJ2-3|TRBD2|few
TGCGCCAGCAGCCAAGAATATGGCGGGAGGGCCGCTACAGATACGCAGTATTTT
CASSQEYGGRAATDTQYF
>TRBV28|TRBJ1-2|TRBD1|.
TGTGCCAGCAGTGTCGGGACAGACAACTATGGCTACACCTTC
CASSVGTDNYGYTF
>TRBV4-3|TRBJ1-1|.|.
TGCGCCAGCAGCCAAGATTGGCGCGGGTTGAACACTGAAGCTTTCTTT
CASSQDWRGLNTEAFF
>TRBV7-8|TRBJ1-1|.|.
TGTGCCAGCAGCTTAAGGTTCACTGAAGCTTTCTTT
CASSLRFTEAFF
>TRBV25-1|TRBJ2-1|.|.
TGTGCCAGCAGTGAATCTAGCTGGGATCCCTACAATGAGCAGTTCTTC
CASSESSWDPYNEQFF
>TRBV6-1|TRBJ2-2|.|few
TGTGCCAGCAGCGCGGTGCGGAGCGGGGAGCTGTTTTTT
CASSAVRSGELFF
>TRBV5-8|TRBJ1-5|TRBD1|few
TGTGCCAGCAGCTTGGGACAGGGCCACCTTCAGCCCCAGCATTTT
CASSLGQGHLQPQHF
>TRBV7-6|TRBJ1-5|.|.
TGTGCCAGCAGCCCTCTTGGGGTCCTTAATCAGCCCCAGCATTTT
CASSPLGVLNQPQHF
>TRBV6-1|TRBJ1-1|.|.
TGTGCCAGCAGTACAGGGATTATGAACACTGAAGCTTTCTTT
CASSTGIMNTEAFF
>TRBV29-1|TRBJ2-7|.|once
TGCAGCGCCTCTCTGAGGACTTTCGAGCAGTACTTC
CSASLRTFEQYF
>TRBV6-5|TRBJ2-2|.|once
TGTGCCAGCAGGAGCACCGGGGAGCTGTTTTTT
CASRSTGELFF
>TRBV7-2|TRBJ2-3|.|.
TGTGCCAGCAGCACTACTAGTGTTAGCACAGATACGCAGTATTTT
CASSTTSVSTDTQYF
>TRBV4-2|TRBJ1-1|.|.
TGTGCCAGCAGCCAACAGGGAACGAACACTGAAGCTTTCTTT
CASSQQGTNTEAFF
>TRBV7-3|TRBJ2-5|.|.
TGTGCCAGCAGCTCCTTACCGGGACCGCAAGAGACCCAGTACTTC
CASSSLPGPQETQYF
>TRBV19|TRBJ2-7|TRBD1|.
TGTGCCAGTAGTTTACAACCTGGACAGGTCTACGAGCAGTACTTC
CASSLQPGQVYEQYF
>TRBV28|TRBJ2-5|.|.
TGTGCCAGCAGTTTATCTCCCCTCGTGTGGCGGGCCAACCAAGAGACCCAGTACTTC
CASSLSPLVWRANQETQYF
>TRBV30|TRBJ2-7|TRBD2|.
TGTGCCTGGAGTGCGGGACTAGCGAACGAGCAGTACTTC
CAWSAGLANEQYF
>TRBV7-2|TRBJ2-3|.|few
TGTGCCAGCAGCTACAGACAGGGAGGCTTGGCAGATACGCAGTATTTT
CASSYRQGGLADTQYF